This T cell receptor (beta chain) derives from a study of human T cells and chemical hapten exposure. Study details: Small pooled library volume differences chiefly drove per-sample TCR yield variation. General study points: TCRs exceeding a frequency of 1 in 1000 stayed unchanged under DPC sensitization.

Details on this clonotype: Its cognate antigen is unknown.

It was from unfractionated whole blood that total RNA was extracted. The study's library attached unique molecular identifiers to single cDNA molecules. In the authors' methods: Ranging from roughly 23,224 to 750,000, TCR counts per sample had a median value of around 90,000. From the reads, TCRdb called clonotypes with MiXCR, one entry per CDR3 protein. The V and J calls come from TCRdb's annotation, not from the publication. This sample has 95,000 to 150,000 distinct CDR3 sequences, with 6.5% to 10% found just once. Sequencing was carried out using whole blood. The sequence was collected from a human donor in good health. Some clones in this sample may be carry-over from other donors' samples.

The CDR3 DNA sequence: TGTGCCAGCAGTCCCGAGGGACAGGGGGGTCCCGGGGAGCTGTTTTTT. It is translated as CASSPEGQGGPGELFF. This sequence joins TRBV28 and TRBJ2-2; TRBD1 aligns across 11 bases. Germline CDR1 is MDHEN and CDR2 is SYDVKM. This CDR3 has 16 amino acids. V shed 5 bases and J 6 bases; nucleotides not matched to a gene: 8. The variable domain in full, completed from reference TRBV28 and TRBJ2-2, reads DVKVTQSSRYLVKRTGEKVFLECVQDMDHENMFWYRQDPGLGLRLIYFSYDVKMKEKGDIPEGYSVSREKKERFSLILESASTNQTSMYLCASSPEGQGGPGELFFGEGSRLTVL.